This T cell receptor beta chain was sequenced during a study of blood T cell repertoires in COVID-19. Study in general: The United States, Italy and Spain were the sources of the acute and convalescent COVID-19 samples. Sources were T cells, B-cell-depleted T cells, or PBMCs; the material itself was cDNA or gDNA.

The CDR3 has 14 amino acids. V gave up 1 base and J gave up 7 bases, with 11 bases separating them. Germline assignment: CDR1 SNHLY and CDR2 FYNNEI. As handled by the study authors: Cell counts per sample came from amplifying reference gene primers. The method was immunoSEQ multiplex PCR; TCRdb's version includes in-frame clones alone and lacks a portion of them. That table supplies the V and J calls and clone size; D and trimming were determined from the DNA. Among 100,000 to 150,000 clones listed, 85% to 90% were seen once. The source material was peripheral blood. This clonotype originated in an older man with active or convalescent COVID-19. The chain joins TRBV2 to TRBJ2-1; D gene ambiguous. CDR3 residues: CASSEVSRANEQFF. For the CDR3, the DNA is TGTGCCAGCAGTGAAGTATCCCGTGCGAATGAGCAGTTCTTC.